This passage covers 12 T cell receptor beta chains from one sample sequenced in a study of identical twins. MiXCR, run by TCRdb on the 5' RACE reads, gives a single entry per CDR3 protein. The profile shows about 530,000 distinct CDR3 sequences, around 15% of them singletons. Another study also made use of these data, one on yellow fever vaccine responses in identical twins.

The sample taken for sequencing was CD4+ T cells sorted from blood. These receptors all come from a woman aged 18-29 years in good health.

The chain recombines TRBV5-1 with TRBJ2-7, with 8 bases that match TRBD2. The CDR3 is 13 residues long. Unmatched junction bases numbered 5, after V lost 4 bases and J lost 5 bases. Germline loops: CDR1 SGHRS, CDR2 YFSETQ. The CDR3: CASSRAGDHEQYF. For the CDR3, the DNA is TGCGCCAGCAGCCGAGCGGGAGACCACGAGCAGTACTTC.

The chain joins TRBV14 to TRBJ2-3, with 9 bases that match TRBD2. The ends lost 0 bases at V and 1 base at J; junction bases unmatched: 14. The CDR3 length is 20 residues. The germline V gene encodes CDR1 SGHDN and CDR2 FVKESK. CDR3 protein: CASSQERAAGGRTRTDTQYF. CDR3 nucleotide sequence: TGTGCCAGCAGCCAAGAGAGGGCAGCGGGAGGTCGAACACGCACAGATACGCAGTATTTT.

The chain has TRBV20-1 and TRBJ2-7; D is unclear. The CDR3 length is 12 residues. Trimming cost V 3 bases and J 7 bases, with 13 bases left between them. The germline gives CDR1 DFQATT, CDR2 SNEGSKA (reference sequence). The CDR3 loop is CSASGETREQYV. In DNA, the CDR3 is TGCAGTGCTAGTGGCGAAACGAGGGAGCAGTACGTC.

The chain joins TRBV6-5 to TRBJ2-7; D not certain. The CDR3 totals 12 residues. Germline CDR1 is MNHEY and CDR2 is SVGAGI. With 6 bases removed from V and 6 bases from J, the gap between germline ends came to 12 bases. The CDR3 protein is CASSTLVGEQYF. The DNA for the CDR3 is TGTGCCAGCAGCACATTAGTGGGCGAGCAGTACTTC.

To note about this clonotype: Sequence at one end of the junction differs from germline and may be a read error. The gene calls are TRBV7-9 and TRBJ2-7, with D perhaps matching TRBD1 (6 bases). CDR1 is SEHNR and CDR2 is FQNEAQ in the germline V gene (reference sequence). This CDR3 is built from 14 residues. In DNA, the CDR3 is TGTGCCAGCAGCCAGGACAGCAGACCCTACGAGCGGTACTTC. It encodes CASSQDSRPYERYF.

The rearrangement joins TRBV28 to TRBJ2-3; 13 nucleotides agree with TRBD2. Germline V gene sequence: CDR1 MDHEN, CDR2 SYDVKM. The CDR3 loop spans 17 amino acids. Germline trimming cut 5 bases from V and 10 bases from J; bases unmatched to any gene: 15. The CDR3 sequence is CASSAPGTSGTDKAQYF. The CDR3 coding sequence is TGTGCCAGCAGTGCCCCCGGGACTAGCGGGACGGACAAGGCGCAGTATTTT.

The chain links TRBV18 to TRBJ2-2; D remains unclear. Germline CDR1 KGHSH, CDR2 LQKENI. The CDR3 totals 14 residues. V dropped 2 bases and J dropped 7 bases, with 11 bases sitting between them. CDR3 residues: CASSPGATGGELFF. The CDR3 DNA reads as TGTGCCAGCTCACCAGGAGCGACGGGCGGGGAGCTGTTTTTT.

Ten or more counts support this clonotype. This rearrangement joins TRBV6-1 to TRBJ1-1, with TRBD1 as a possible D gene (6 bases). Trimming removed 7 bases from V and 5 bases from J, with 17 bases in between. CDR3 length equals 14 residues. CDR1 MNHNS and CDR2 SASEGT come from the germline V gene. The CDR3 DNA reads as TGTGCCAGCACCTCCGGGACACCGGGGACTGAAGCTTTCTTT. Its translation is CASTSGTPGTEAFF.

In its sample, this clonotype was seen many times. The rearrangement links TRBV10-3 to TRBJ2-7, with D possibly matching TRBD1 (5 bases). This CDR3 spans 15 amino acids. V lost 3 bases and J lost 2, with 14 bases in between. Per germline, CDR1 ENHRY and CDR2 SYGVKD. The CDR3 DNA sequence: TGTGCCATCAGTGACGGACATCCCTCACCCTACGAGCAGTACGTC. Translating it yields CAISDGHPSPYEQYV.

This clonotype has more than one count but fewer than ten. This sequence joins TRBV10-3 and TRBJ1-6; D gene ambiguous. Between the trimmed V and J ends, which lost 3 bases and 7 bases, there was a span of 13 bases. This CDR3 spans 15 amino acids. Germline loops: CDR1 ENHRY, CDR2 SYGVKD. CDR3 DNA sequence: TGTGCCATCAGTGATCGGACGACGAGCAATTCACCCCTCCACTTT. As protein: CAISDRTTSNSPLHF.

This clonotype was recorded many times. The chain uses TRBV5-1 and TRBJ2-1; TRBD1 matches at 7 bases. In germline, CDR1 is SGHRS, CDR2 YFSETQ. The CDR3 sequence is 14 residues long. Trimming cost V 5 bases and J 1 base; bases outside gene matches: 3. CDR3 sequence reads: CASSIQGSYNEQFF. CDR3 sequence (DNA): TGCGCCAGCAGTATACAGGGGTCCTACAATGAGCAGTTCTTC.

This clonotype was observed many times. V and J are TRBV5-1 and TRBJ2-3; no clear D gene. Germline assignment: CDR1 SGHRS and CDR2 YFSETQ. The CDR3 runs to 13 residues. Trimming left V 6 bases short and J 3 bases short, with 11 bases between. The CDR3 protein is CASTMTPTDTQYF. The CDR3 nucleotides read TGCGCCAGCACCATGACCCCGACAGATACGCAGTATTTT. The full variable domain, in which reference TRBV5-1 and TRBJ2-3 provide the parts outside the CDR3, is KAGVTQTPRYLIKTRGQQVTLSCSPISGHRSVSWYQQTPGQGLQFLFEYFSETQRNKGNFPGRFSGRQFSNSRSEMNVSTLELGDSALYLCASTMTPTDTQYFGPGTRLTVL.